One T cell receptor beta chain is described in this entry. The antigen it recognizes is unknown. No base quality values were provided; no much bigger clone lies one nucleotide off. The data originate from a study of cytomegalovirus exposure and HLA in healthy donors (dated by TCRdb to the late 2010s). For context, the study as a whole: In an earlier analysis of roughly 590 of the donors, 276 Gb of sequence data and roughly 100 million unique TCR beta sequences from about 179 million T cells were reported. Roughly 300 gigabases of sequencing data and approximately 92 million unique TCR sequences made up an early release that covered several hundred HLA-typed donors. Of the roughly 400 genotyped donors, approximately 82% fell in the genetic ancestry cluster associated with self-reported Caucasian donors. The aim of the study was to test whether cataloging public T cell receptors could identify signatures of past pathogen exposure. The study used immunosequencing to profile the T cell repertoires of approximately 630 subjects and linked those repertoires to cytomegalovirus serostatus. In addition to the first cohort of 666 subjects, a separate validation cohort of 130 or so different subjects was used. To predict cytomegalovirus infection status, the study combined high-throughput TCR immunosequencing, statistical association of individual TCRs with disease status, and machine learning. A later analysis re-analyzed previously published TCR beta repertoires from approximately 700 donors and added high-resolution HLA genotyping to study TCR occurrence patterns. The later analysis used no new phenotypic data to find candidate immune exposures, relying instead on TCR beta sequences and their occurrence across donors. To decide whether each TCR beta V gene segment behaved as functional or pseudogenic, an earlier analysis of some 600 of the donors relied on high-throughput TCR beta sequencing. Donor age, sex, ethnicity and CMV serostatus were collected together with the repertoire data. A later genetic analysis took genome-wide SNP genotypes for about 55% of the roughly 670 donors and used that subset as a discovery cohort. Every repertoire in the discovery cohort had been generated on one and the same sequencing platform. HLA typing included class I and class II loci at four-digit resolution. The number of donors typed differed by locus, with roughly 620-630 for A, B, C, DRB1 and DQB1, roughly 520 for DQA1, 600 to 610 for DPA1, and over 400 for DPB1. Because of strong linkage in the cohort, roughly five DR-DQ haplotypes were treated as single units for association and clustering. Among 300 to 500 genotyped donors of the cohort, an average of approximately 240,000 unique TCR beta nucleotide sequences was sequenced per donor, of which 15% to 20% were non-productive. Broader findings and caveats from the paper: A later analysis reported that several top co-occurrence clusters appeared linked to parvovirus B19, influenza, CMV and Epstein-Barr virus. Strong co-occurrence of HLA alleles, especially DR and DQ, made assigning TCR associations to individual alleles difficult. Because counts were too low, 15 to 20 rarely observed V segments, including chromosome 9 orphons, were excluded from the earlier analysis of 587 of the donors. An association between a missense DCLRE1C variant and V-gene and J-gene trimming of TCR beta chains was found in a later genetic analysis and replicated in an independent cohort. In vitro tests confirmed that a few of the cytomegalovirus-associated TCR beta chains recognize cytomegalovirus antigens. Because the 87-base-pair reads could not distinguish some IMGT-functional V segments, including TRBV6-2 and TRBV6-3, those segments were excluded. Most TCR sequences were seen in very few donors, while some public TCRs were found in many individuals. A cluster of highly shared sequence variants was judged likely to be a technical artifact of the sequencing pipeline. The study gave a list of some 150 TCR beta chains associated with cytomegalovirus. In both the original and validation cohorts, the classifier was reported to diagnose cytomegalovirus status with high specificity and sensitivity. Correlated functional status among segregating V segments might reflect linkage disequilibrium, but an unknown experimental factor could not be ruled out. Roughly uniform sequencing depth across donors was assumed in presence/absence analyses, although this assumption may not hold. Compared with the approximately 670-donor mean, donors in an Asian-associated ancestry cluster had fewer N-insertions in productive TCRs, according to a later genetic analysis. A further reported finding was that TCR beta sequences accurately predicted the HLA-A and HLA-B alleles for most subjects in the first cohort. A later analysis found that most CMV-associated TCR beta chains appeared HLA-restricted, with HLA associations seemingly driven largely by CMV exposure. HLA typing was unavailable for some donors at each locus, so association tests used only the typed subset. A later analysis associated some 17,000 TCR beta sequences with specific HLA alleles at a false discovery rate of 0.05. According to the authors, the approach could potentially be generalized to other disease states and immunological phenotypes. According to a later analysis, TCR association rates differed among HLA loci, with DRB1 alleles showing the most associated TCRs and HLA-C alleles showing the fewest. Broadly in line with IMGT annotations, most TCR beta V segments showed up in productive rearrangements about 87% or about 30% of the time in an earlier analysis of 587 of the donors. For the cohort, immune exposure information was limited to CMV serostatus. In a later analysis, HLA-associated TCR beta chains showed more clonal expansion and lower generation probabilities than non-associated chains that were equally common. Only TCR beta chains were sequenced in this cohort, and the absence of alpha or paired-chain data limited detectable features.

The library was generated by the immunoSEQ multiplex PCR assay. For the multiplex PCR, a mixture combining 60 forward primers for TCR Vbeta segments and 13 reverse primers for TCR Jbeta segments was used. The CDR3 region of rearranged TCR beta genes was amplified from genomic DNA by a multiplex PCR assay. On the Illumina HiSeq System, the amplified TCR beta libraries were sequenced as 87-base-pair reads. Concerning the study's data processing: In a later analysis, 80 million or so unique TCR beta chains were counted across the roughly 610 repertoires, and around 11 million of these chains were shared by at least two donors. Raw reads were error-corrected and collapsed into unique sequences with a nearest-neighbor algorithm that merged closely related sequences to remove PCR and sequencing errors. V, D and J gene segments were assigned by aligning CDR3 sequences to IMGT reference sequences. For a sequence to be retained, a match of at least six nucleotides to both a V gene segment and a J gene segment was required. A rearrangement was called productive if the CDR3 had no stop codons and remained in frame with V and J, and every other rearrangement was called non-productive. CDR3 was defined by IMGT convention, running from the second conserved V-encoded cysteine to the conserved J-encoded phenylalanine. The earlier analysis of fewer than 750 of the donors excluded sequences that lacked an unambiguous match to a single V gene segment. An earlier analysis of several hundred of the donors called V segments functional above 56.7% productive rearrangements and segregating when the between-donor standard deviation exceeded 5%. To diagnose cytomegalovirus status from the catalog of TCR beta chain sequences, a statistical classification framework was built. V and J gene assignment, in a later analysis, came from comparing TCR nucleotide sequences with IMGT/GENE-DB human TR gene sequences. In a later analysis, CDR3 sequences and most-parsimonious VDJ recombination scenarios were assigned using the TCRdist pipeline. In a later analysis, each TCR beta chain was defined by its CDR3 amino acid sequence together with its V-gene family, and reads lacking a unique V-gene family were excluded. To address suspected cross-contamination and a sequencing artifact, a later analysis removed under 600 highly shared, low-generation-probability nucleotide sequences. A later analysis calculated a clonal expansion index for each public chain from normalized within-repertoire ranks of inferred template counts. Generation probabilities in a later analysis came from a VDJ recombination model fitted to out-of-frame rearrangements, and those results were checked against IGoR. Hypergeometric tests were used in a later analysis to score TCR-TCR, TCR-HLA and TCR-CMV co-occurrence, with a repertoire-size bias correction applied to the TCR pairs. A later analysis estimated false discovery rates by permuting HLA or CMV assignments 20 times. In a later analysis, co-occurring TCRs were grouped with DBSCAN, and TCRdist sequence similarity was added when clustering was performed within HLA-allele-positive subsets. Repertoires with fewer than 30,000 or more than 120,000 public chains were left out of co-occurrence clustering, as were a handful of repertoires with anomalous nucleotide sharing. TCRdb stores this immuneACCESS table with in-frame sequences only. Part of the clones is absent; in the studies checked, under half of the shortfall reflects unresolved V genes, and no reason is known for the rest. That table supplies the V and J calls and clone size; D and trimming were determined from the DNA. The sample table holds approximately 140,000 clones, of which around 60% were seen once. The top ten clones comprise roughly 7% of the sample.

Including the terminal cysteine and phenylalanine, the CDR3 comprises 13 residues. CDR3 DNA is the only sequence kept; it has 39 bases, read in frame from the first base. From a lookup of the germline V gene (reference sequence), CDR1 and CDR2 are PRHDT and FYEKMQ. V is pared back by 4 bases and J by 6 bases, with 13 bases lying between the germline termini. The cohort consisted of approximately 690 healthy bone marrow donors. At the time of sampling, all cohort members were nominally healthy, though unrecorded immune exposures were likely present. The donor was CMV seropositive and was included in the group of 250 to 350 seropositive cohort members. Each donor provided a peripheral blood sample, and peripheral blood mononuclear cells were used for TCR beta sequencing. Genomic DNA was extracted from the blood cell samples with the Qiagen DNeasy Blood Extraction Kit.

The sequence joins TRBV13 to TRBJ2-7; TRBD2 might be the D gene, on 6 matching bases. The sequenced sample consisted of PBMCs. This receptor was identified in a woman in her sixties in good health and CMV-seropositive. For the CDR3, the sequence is CASSSGGKGEQYF. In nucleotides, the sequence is TGTGCCAGCAGCTCCGGGGGTAAAGGCGAGCAGTACTTC. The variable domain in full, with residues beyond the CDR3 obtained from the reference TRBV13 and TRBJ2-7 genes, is AAGVIQSPRHLIKEKRETATLKCYPIPRHDTVYWYQQGPGQDPQFLISFYEKMQSDKGSIPDRFSAQQFSDYHSELNMSSLELGDSALYFCASSSGGKGEQYFGPGTRLTVT.